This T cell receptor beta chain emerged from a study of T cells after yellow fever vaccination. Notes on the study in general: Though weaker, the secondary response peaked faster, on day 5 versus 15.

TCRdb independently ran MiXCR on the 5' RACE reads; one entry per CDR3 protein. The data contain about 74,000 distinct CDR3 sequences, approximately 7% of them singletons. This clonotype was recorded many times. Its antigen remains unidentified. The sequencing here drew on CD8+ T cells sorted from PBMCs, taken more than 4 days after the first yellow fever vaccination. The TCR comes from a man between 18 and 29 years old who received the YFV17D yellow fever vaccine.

The CDR3 loop is CASSEVLAETGELFF. As DNA, the CDR3 is TGTGCCAGCAGTGAAGTCTTGGCGGAGACCGGGGAGCTGTTTTTT. The chain recombines TRBV6-1 with TRBJ2-2; D remains unclear. V lost 1 base, J lost 5 bases, and 11 bases lay in between. The CDR3 length is 15 residues. Per the germline V gene, CDR1 is MNHNS and CDR2 is SASEGT.